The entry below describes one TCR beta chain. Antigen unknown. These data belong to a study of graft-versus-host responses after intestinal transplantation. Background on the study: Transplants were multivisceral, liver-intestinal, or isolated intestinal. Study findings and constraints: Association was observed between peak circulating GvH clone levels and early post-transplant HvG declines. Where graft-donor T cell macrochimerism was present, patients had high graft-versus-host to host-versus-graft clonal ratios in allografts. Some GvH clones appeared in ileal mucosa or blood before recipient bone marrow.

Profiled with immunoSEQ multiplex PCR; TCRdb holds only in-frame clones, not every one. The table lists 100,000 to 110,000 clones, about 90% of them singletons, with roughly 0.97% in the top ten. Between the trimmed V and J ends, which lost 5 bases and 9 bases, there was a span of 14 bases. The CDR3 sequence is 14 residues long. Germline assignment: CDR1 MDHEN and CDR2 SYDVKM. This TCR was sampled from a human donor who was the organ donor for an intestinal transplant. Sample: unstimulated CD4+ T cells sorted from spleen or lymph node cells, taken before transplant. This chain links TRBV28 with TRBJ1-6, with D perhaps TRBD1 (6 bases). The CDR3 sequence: CASSATGKASPLHF. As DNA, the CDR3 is TGTGCCAGCAGTGCGACAGGAAAGGCTTCACCCCTCCACTTT. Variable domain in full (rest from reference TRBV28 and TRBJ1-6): DVKVTQSSRYLVKRTGEKVFLECVQDMDHENMFWYRQDPGLGLRLIYFSYDVKMKEKGDIPEGYSVSREKKERFSLILESASTNQTSMYLCASSATGKASPLHFGNGTRLTVT.